The next 25 T cell receptor beta chains were all read from a single sample in a study of T-cell memory formation after mild COVID-19. TCRdb reprocessed the 5' RACE reads via MiXCR and lists one record per CDR3 protein. This sample has more than 250,000 distinct CDR3 sequences; about 17% occur once, and the top ten carry 22%. The sample consisted of PBMCs or a T cell subset sorted from them (not recorded which). The receptors derive from a man younger than 35 who had mild COVID-19 (a few samples of this study predate the infection). Cell type and time point are not known.

This clonotype was detected a few times. The rearrangement uses TRBV6-2 or TRBV6-3 and TRBJ1-1, with a possible D match to TRBD1 (5 bases). Germline lookup yields CDR1 MNHEY and CDR2 SVGEGT. The CDR3 has 13 residues. The V end lost 6 bases, the J end lost 2 bases, and 10 bases lay between the germline ends. CDR3 DNA sequence: TGTGCCAGCAGGCGGGACGGAAACACTGAAGCTTTCTTT. Its protein product is CASRRDGNTEAFF.

The chain has TRBV6-2 or TRBV6-3 and TRBJ1-1; a possible D gene is TRBD1 (6 bases). Germline loops: CDR1 MNHEY, CDR2 SVGEGT. V lost 8 bases and J 1 base, leaving 17 bases between the germline ends. This CDR3 has 15 residues. The CDR3 is CASANGGAWNTEAFF. CDR3 sequence (DNA): TGTGCCAGCGCAAACGGGGGGGCCTGGAACACTGAAGCTTTCTTT.

This clonotype was found many times. The chain joins TRBV5-1 to TRBJ2-1; 10 bases are a match to TRBD1. V shed 6 bases and J 5 bases; nucleotides not matched to a gene: 5. Germline V gene sequence: CDR1 SGHRS, CDR2 YFSETQ. CDR3 length equals 14 residues. Written as DNA, the CDR3 is TGCGCCAGCAAGAGACAGGGGGCTGACAATGAGCAGTTCTTC. This codes for CASKRQGADNEQFF.

V gene TRBV12-3 or TRBV12-4 combines with J gene TRBJ2-7; D is uncertain. The CDR3 is made up of 13 amino acids. The V and J ends lost 3 bases and 7 bases respectively, with 13 bases between them. The DNA of the CDR3 is TGTGCCAGCAGTTTCACGGCTTCCCTTGAGCAGTACTTC. Translating it yields CASSFTASLEQYF.

This clonotype has only a few counts. V usage is TRBV18 and J usage is TRBJ1-5, with a tentative D call TRBD1 (5 bases). Deletions cut 5 bases from V and 7 bases from J, with 9 bases between. The length of the CDR3 is 12 residues. Germline loops: CDR1 KGHSH, CDR2 LQKENI. CDR3 in amino acids: CASSTGGQPQHF. DNA of the CDR3: TGTGCCAGCTCAACAGGTGGACAGCCCCAGCATTTT.

There are a few counts of this clonotype. This chain connects TRBV7-9 to TRBJ1-2; D remains ambiguous. Germline-derived CDR1 and CDR2 are SEHNR and FQNEAQ (reference sequence). Trimming took off 5 bases at V and 8 bases at J, with 12 bases between the two ends. CDR3 length: 12 amino acids. CDR3 residues: CASSRPSGGYTF. The CDR3 bases are TGTGCCAGCAGCCGACCGAGCGGGGGCTACACCTTC.

A few counts support this clonotype. The chain employs TRBV7-2 and TRBJ2-5, with D possibly being TRBD2 (6 bases). V was shortened by 4 bases and J by 2 bases, with 14 bases between the two germline ends. CDR1 and CDR2 from the germline V gene are SGHTA and FQGNSA. The CDR3 is 15 amino acids. Written as DNA, the CDR3 is TGTGCCAGCAGCTCATACGGGGGAATACAAGAGACCCAGTACTTC. Translating it yields CASSSYGGIQETQYF.

The genes are TRBV27 and TRBJ2-7; TRBD1 matches 9 bases. This CDR3 has 11 residues. CDR1 and CDR2 from the germline V gene are MNHEY and SMNVEV (reference sequence). Trimming took 8 bases from V and 6 from J; bases not matched to a gene: 2. CDR3 protein: CASRTGVEQYF. CDR3 nucleotides: TGTGCCAGCCGGACAGGGGTCGAGCAGTACTTC.

This clonotype was detected many times. The chain joins TRBV20-1 to TRBJ2-3; the match to TRBD1 covers 8 bases. The CDR3 has 15 residues. Germline CDR1 DFQATT, CDR2 SNEGSKA (reference sequence). V shed 6 bases, J shed 4 bases, and the junction held 12 bases outside the gene matches. CDR3 sequence: CSAPMAGGGSDTQYF. The CDR3 DNA reads as TGCAGTGCCCCTATGGCAGGGGGCGGTTCAGATACGCAGTATTTT.

The chain uses TRBV5-1 and TRBJ1-1, with D maybe TRBD1 (5 bases). The CDR3 has 11 residues. Trimming removed 6 bases from V and 4 bases from J, with 7 bases in between. Looked up from germline, CDR1 is SGHRS and CDR2 is YFSETQ. This CDR3 reads CASTGSTEAFF. CDR3 sequence (DNA): TGCGCCAGCACAGGGAGCACTGAAGCTTTCTTT.

The table lists this clonotype with a few counts. The V call is TRBV29-1, the J call TRBJ1-2, with 9 bases matching TRBD1. The CDR3 spans 14 residues. Germline-derived CDR1 and CDR2 are SQVTM and ANQGSEA. The V segment lost 4 bases and the J segment 2 bases; nucleotides outside the gene matches: 5. CDR3 coding DNA: TGCAGCGTTGTACGGACAGGGGTCAACTATGGCTACACCTTC. This encodes CSVVRTGVNYGYTF.

This clonotype showed up just a few times. The chain links TRBV7-8 to TRBJ2-1; 13 bases match TRBD2. This CDR3 has 16 amino acids. The J segment lost 12 bases and the V segment lost 1 base, leaving 9 bases of the junction unmatched. From germline, CDR1 is SGHVS and CDR2 FQNEAQ. The CDR3 sequence is CASSLGRLAGGRGQFF. The DNA of the CDR3 is TGTGCCAGCAGCTTAGGCAGACTAGCGGGGGGCCGGGGGCAGTTCTTC.

In its sample, this clonotype was seen many times. The rearrangement links TRBV12-1 to TRBJ2-3; the table's D gene call, TRBD2, was not cross checked with the DNA. TRBV12-1 counts as a pseudogene. This CDR3 region has 17 residues. CDR3 loop: CASSTTISGSLGDTQYF. CDR3 nucleotides: TGTGCCAGCAGCACCACGATTAGCGGGTCCCTTGGGGATACGCAGTATTTT.

The chain has TRBV20-1 and TRBJ1-5; 11 bases match TRBD1. This CDR3 has 15 residues. Germline CDR1 DFQATT, CDR2 SNEGSKA (reference sequence). Losses at the gene ends were 0 bases for V and 4 bases for J; bases not matched to a gene: 2. The CDR3 nucleotides are TGCAGTGCTAGAGAAGGACAGGGGGCAAATCAGCCCCAGCATTTT. Amino acid sequence: CSAREGQGANQPQHF.

This clonotype appeared many times. This chain links TRBV20-1 with TRBJ1-1; 9 nucleotides line up with TRBD1. J lost 5 bases, V lost 6 bases, and 4 bases had no gene match. The CDR3 totals 12 residues. Germline CDR1 and CDR2: DFQATT and SNEGSKA (reference sequence). This CDR3 is CSARQGGTEAFF. The CDR3 region has the DNA TGCAGTGCACGACAGGGGGGAACTGAAGCTTTCTTT.

This clonotype was seen a few times. The V gene is TRBV5-1, the J gene TRBJ2-1, with 13 bases aligning to TRBD2. CDR3 length: 15 amino acids. CDR1 and CDR2 from the germline V gene are SGHRS and YFSETQ. The trim removed 4 bases at V and 8 bases at J, leaving 6 bases unmatched. The CDR3 DNA is TGCGCCAGCAGCAAAGGACTAGCGGGGGCGTATGAGCAGTTCTTC. Encoded protein: CASSKGLAGAYEQFF.

This clonotype appeared many times. This chain links TRBV11-1 with TRBJ2-2, with D possibly being TRBD1 or TRBD2 (6 bases each). Germline CDR1 SGHAT, CDR2 FQDESV (reference sequence). CDR3 length: 16 amino acids. V lost 3 bases, J lost 2 bases, and 13 bases lay in between. Here the CDR3 DNA reads TGTGCCAGCAGCTTTAACGTGGGGGGCAACACCGGGGAGCTGTTTTTT. Its protein is CASSFNVGGNTGELFF.

The V and J genes are TRBV12-3 or TRBV12-4 and TRBJ2-3; 9 bases align to TRBD2. The CDR3 contains 17 residues. V trimming: 6 bases; J trimming: 2 bases; junction bases outside the gene matches: 12. Written as DNA, the CDR3 is TGTGCCAGCAGGGGGCTGACTAGCGGACCCGCCACAGATACGCAGTATTTT. Translating it yields CASRGLTSGPATDTQYF.

This clonotype was recorded at least ten times. The V call is TRBV5-6, the J call TRBJ2-1; the D is unclear. Trimming cost V 1 base and J 4 bases, with 6 bases left between them. The CDR3 totals 13 residues. CDR1 is SGHDT, CDR2 YYEEEE, per germline. The CDR3 is CASSLTVYNEQFF. The CDR3 DNA reads as TGTGCCAGCAGCTTGACAGTTTACAATGAGCAGTTCTTC.

The gene calls are TRBV18 and TRBJ2-1; TRBD1 agrees at 8 bases. The CDR3 contains 15 residues. CDR1 and CDR2 from the germline V gene are KGHSH and LQKENI. V was pared by 2 bases and J by 9 bases, with 9 bases of the junction left unmatched. CDR3 coding DNA: TGTGCCAGCTCACCAGGACAGGGTAGTATCGGTGAGCAGTTCTTC. Protein: CASSPGQGSIGEQFF. The full variable domain, with the rest looked up from reference TRBV18 and TRBJ2-1, is NAGVMQNPRHLVRRRGQEARLRCSPMKGHSHVYWYRQLPEEGLKFMVYLQKENIIDESGMPKERFSAEFPKEGPSILRIQQVVRGDSAAYFCASSPGQGSIGEQFFGPGTRLTVL.

This clonotype was detected ten times or more. The V and J genes are TRBV4-1 and TRBJ2-1; 9 positions agree with TRBD1. With V trimmed by 3 bases and J by 4 bases, 4 bases remained unmatched. CDR1 is MGHRA, CDR2 YSYEKL, per germline. The CDR3 loop spans 15 amino acids. The CDR3 sequence is CASSQGQGGYNEQFF. The DNA for the CDR3 is TGCGCCAGCAGCCAGGGACAGGGTGGGTACAATGAGCAGTTCTTC.

This chain uses TRBV7-9 with TRBJ2-1; the match to TRBD1 covers 8 bases. Germline assignment: CDR1 SEHNR and CDR2 FQNEAQ (reference sequence). V was pared by 6 bases and J by 6 bases, with 4 bases of the junction left unmatched. The length of the CDR3 is 13 residues. The CDR3 protein is CASRATGGNEQFF. The CDR3 DNA reads TGTGCCAGCAGGGCAACAGGGGGCAATGAGCAGTTCTTC.

The V gene is TRBV7-2, the J gene TRBJ2-7; maybe TRBD1 (5 bases). The CDR3 sequence is 16 residues long. The V end lost 1 base, the J end lost 0 bases, and 13 bases lay between the germline ends. The germline V gene encodes CDR1 SGHTA and CDR2 FQGNSA. The CDR3 loop reads CASSLVSGLSSYEQYF. For the CDR3, the DNA is TGTGCCAGCAGCTTAGTGTCAGGGCTGAGCTCCTACGAGCAGTACTTC.

A few counts support this clonotype. The chain has TRBV5-6 and TRBJ1-1, with a tentative D call TRBD1 (6 bases). Germline CDR1 reads SGHDT; CDR2 reads YYEEEE. Trimming took 4 bases from V and 5 from J, leaving 18 bases between them. The length of the CDR3 is 15 residues. This CDR3 is CASSAPPGQGTEAFF. Here the CDR3 DNA reads TGTGCCAGCAGCGCCCCTCCTGGGCAGGGGACTGAAGCTTTCTTT. Variable domain in full (rest from reference TRBV5-6 and TRBJ1-1): DAGVTQSPTHLIKTRGQQVTLRCSPKSGHDTVSWYQQALGQGPQFIFQYYEEEERQRGNFPDRFSGHQFPNYSSELNVNALLLGDSALYLCASSAPPGQGTEAFFGQGTRLTVV.

This clonotype was counted at least ten times. This sequence joins TRBV12-3 or TRBV12-4 and TRBJ2-1, with TRBD2 identical over 14 bases. V shed 6 bases and J 7 bases; nucleotides not matched to a gene: 14. This CDR3 comprises 18 residues. The CDR3 loop reads CASRQPSTSGGARNEQFF. Here the CDR3 DNA reads TGTGCCAGCAGGCAGCCTTCGACTAGCGGGGGGGCAAGGAATGAGCAGTTCTTC.